These T cell receptor beta chains were read from a single sample in a study of CD8 T cells in ankylosing spondylitis. TCRdb reprocessed the 5' RACE reads via MiXCR and lists one record per CDR3 protein. The sample includes about 800,000 distinct CDR3 sequences, around 11% of them seen just once. What was sequenced was blood, either unsorted or a sorted T cell fraction (not recorded which). The receptors originated from a male donor with ankylosing spondylitis. CDR3s include the opening cysteine and the closing phenylalanine or tryptophan. Fields, in order: D gene, J gene, V gene, clone size, CDR3 protein, CDR3 DNA. A D gene is named only where the DNA matches it firmly. Size is omitted from some rows. Given values are once, few, many or a class for expanded clones.

NA | TRBJ2-3 | TRBV11-2 | many | CASSFYGPTDTQYF | TGTGCCAGCAGCTTCTATGGGCCCACAGATACGCAGTATTTT
TRBD1 | TRBJ1-2 | TRBV20-1 | NA | CSAGGQGARDGYTF | TGCAGTGCTGGCGGACAGGGGGCGCGAGATGGCTACACCTTC
NA | TRBJ2-7 | TRBV7-2 | many | CASSPQGPLVSDEQYF | TGTGCCAGCAGCCCCCAGGGACCGCTGGTGTCGGACGAGCAGTACTTC
TRBD1 | TRBJ1-2 | TRBV5-5 | few | CASSQGQGIYTF | TGTGCCAGCAGCCAGGGACAGGGAATCTACACCTTC
NA | TRBJ1-1 | TRBV10-3 | NA | CAISAQGLNTEAFF | TGTGCCATCAGTGCCCAAGGGTTGAACACTGAAGCTTTCTTT
NA | TRBJ1-5 | TRBV20-1 | few | CSASWGEGNQPQHF | TGCAGTGCTAGCTGGGGGGAGGGCAATCAGCCCCAGCATTTT
TRBD1 | TRBJ1-4 | TRBV2 | many | CASSTNRGDEKLFF | TGTGCCAGCAGTACCAACAGGGGCGATGAAAAACTGTTTTTT
NA | TRBJ1-2 | TRBV7-9 | NA | CASSLVGRYGYTF | TGTGCCAGCAGCTTAGTGGGCAGATATGGCTACACCTTC
NA | TRBJ1-5 | TRBV20-1 | few | CSAVGPVAQPQHF | TGCAGTGCTGTGGGACCAGTGGCGCAGCCCCAGCATTTT
NA | TRBJ1-1 | TRBV27 | few | CASRPVRGTEAFF | TGTGCCAGCAGGCCGGTCCGTGGGACTGAAGCTTTCTTT
TRBD1 | TRBJ2-2 | TRBV5-1 | few | CASSLLETGYTGELFF | TGCGCCAGCAGCTTGCTGGAGACAGGGTACACCGGGGAGCTGTTTTTT
NA | TRBJ2-7 | TRBV20-1 | NA | CSARRQRYEQYF | TGCAGTGCTAGACGTCAACGATACGAGCAGTACTTC
NA | TRBJ1-1 | TRBV20-1 | many | CSARRGRDQAEAFF | TGCAGTGCTAGAAGGGGCAGGGATCAGGCTGAAGCTTTCTTT
NA | TRBJ1-2 | TRBV20-1 | NA | CSARDPGNYGYTF | TGCAGTGCTAGAGATCCGGGGAACTATGGCTACACCTTC
NA | TRBJ1-1 | TRBV6-5 | NA | CASSYSHRVGTEAFF | TGTGCCAGCAGTTACTCGCACAGGGTTGGGACTGAAGCTTTCTTT
NA | TRBJ2-7 | TRBV5-1 | many | CASSLVSPSYEQYF | TGCGCCAGCAGCTTGGTATCCCCTTCCTACGAGCAGTACTTC
NA | TRBJ1-2 | TRBV5-1 | NA | CASSPSSPAVYGYTF | TGCGCCAGCAGCCCGTCCAGCCCGGCGGTCTATGGCTACACCTTC
TRBD1 | TRBJ2-7 | TRBV20-1 | NA | CSARDQDRGLRVQYF | TGCAGTGCTAGAGATCAGGACAGGGGGCTTAGGGTGCAGTACTTC
NA | TRBJ2-2 | TRBV20-1 | NA | CSASGESANTGELFF | TGCAGTGCTAGTGGTGAGAGTGCAAACACCGGGGAGCTGTTTTTT
NA | TRBJ1-2 | TRBV7-2 | few | CASSSWRQALRYTF | TGTGCCAGCAGCTCATGGAGACAGGCGTTGCGCTACACCTTC
TRBD1 | TRBJ1-2 | TRBV29-1 | many | CSGVGGQPYGYTF | TGCAGCGGGGTTGGGGGACAGCCCTATGGCTACACCTTC
NA | TRBJ1-2 | TRBV15 | NA | CATSRDRYGYTF | TGTGCCACCAGCAGAGATCGGTATGGCTACACCTTC
NA | TRBJ2-1 | TRBV5-1 | NA | CASSLEYAAGVSFRGFF | TGCGCCAGCAGCTTGGAGTATGCGGCAGGGGTTAGCTTTAGAGGGTTCTTC
NA | TRBJ1-1 | TRBV7-9 | few | CASSLVFGGGTEAFF | TGTGCCAGCAGCTTAGTTTTCGGGGGAGGAACTGAAGCTTTCTTT